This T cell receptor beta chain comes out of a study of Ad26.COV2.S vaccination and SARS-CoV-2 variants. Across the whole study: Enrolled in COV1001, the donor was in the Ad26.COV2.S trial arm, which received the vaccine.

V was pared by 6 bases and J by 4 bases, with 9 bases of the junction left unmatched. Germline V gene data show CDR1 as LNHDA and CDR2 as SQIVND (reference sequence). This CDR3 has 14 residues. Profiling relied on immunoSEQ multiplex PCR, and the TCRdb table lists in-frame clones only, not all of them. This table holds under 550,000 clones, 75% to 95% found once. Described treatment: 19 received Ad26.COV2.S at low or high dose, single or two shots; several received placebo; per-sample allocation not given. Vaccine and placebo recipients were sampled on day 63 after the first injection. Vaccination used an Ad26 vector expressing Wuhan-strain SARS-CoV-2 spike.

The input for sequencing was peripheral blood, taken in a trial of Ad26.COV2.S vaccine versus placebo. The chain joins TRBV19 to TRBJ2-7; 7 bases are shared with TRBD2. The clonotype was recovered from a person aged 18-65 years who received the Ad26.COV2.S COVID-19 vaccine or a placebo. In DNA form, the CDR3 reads TGTGCCAGTAGGTCGGGCGGGAGTAGGTACGAGCAGTACTTC. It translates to CASRSGGSRYEQYF.